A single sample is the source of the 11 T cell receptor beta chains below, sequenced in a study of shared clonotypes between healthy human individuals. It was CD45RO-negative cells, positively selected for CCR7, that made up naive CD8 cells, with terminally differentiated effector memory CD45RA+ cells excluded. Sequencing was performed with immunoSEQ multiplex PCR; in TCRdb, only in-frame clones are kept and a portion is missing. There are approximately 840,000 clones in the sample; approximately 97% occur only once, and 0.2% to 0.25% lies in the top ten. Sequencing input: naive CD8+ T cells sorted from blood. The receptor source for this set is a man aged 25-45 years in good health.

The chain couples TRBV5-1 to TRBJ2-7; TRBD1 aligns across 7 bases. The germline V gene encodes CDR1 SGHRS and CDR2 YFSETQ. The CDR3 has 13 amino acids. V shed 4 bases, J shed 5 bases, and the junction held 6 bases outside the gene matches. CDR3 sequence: CASSVGTADEQYF. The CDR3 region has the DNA TGCGCCAGCAGCGTCGGGACAGCTGACGAGCAGTACTTC.

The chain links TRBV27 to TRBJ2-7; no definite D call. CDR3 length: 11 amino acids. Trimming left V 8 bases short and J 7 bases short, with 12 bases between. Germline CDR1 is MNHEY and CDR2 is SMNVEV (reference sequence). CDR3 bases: TGTGCCAGCGGTACCTCTTGGGAGCAGTACTTC. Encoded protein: CASGTSWEQYF.

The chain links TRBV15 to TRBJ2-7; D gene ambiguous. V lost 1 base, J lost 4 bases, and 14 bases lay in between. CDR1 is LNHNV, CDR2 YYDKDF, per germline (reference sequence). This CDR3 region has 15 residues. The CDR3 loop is CATSRAPGATYEQYF. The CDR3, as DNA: TGTGCCACCAGCAGAGCACCCGGAGCTACATACGAGCAGTACTTC.

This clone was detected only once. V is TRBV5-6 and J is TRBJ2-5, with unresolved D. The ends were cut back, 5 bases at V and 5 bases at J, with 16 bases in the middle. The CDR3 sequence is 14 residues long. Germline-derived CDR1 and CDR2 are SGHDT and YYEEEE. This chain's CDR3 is CASSPRPSEETQYF. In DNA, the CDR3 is TGTGCCAGCAGTCCCCGCCCGAGTGAGGAGACCCAGTACTTC.

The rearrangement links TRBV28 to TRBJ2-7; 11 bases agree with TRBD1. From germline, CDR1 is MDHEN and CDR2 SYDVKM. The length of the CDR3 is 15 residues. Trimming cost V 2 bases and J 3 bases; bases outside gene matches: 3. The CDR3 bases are TGTGCCAGCAGTTTACCCGGGACAGGGGGCTACGAGCAGTACTTC. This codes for CASSLPGTGGYEQYF.

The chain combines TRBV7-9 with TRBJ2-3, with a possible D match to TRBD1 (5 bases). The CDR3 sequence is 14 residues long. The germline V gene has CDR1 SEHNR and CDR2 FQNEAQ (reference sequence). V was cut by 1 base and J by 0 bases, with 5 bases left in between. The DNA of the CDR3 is TGTGCCAGCAGCTTAGGACAGAGCACAGATACGCAGTATTTT. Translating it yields CASSLGQSTDTQYF.

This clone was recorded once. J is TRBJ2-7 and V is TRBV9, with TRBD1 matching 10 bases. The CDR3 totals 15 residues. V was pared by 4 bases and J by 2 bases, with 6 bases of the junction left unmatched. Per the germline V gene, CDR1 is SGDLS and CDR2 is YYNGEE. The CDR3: CASSRTGGKTYEQYF. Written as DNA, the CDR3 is TGTGCCAGCAGCCGGACAGGGGGAAAAACCTACGAGCAGTACTTC.

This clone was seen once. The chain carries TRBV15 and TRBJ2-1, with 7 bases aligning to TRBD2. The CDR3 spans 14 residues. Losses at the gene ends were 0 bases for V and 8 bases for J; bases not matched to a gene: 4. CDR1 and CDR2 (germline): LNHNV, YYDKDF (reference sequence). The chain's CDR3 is CATSRDLSGDEQFF. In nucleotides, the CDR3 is TGTGCCACCAGCAGAGATTTGAGCGGGGATGAGCAGTTCTTC.

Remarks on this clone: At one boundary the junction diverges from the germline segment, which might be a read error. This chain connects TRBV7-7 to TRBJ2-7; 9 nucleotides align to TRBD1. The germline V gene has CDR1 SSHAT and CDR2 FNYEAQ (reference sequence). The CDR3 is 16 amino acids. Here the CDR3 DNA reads TGTGCTAGCAGCTTGGAAGGACAGGGGATTGTCAACGAGCAGTACTTC. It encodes CASSLEGQGIVNEQYF.

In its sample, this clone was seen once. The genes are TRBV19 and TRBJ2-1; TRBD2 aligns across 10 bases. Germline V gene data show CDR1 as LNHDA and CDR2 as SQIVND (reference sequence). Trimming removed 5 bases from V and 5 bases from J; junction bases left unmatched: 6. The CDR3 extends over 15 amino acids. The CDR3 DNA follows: TGTGCCAGTAGTGCGAGCGGGAGGGCCAACAATGAGCAGTTCTTC. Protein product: CASSASGRANNEQFF. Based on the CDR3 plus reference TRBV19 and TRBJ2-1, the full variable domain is DGGITQSPKYLFRKEGQNVTLSCEQNLNHDAMYWYRQDPGQGLRLIYYSQIVNDFQKGDIAEGYSVSREKKESFPLTVTSAQKNPTAFYLCASSASGRANNEQFFGPGTRLTVL.

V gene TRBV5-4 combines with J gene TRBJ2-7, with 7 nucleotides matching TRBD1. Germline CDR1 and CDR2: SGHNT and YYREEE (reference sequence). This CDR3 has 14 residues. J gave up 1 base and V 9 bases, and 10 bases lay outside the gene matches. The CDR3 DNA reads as TGTGCCACAGCGACAGGGTTCGCATCCTACGAGCAGTACTTC. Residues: CATATGFASYEQYF.